These T cell receptor beta chains were read from a single sample in a study of blood T cell repertoires in COVID-19. Using immunoSEQ multiplex PCR, the repertoire was profiled, and TCRdb retains in-frame clones only, with some absent. The repertoire holds fewer than 300,000 clones, with 80% to 85% as singletons. Sample: peripheral blood. The receptor set was obtained from a woman in her fifties or sixties with active or convalescent COVID-19. Each CDR3 is given with its conserved first and last residue. A D gene is named only where the DNA matches it firmly. Size values are once, few and many counts, or a class for expanded clones, and some rows have none.

>TRBV14|-|15|TRBJ2-3|-
TGTGCCAGCAGCCAAGGGGCCCTAGCGACAGATACGCAGTATTTT
CASSQGALATDTQYF
>TRBV5-4|-|13|TRBJ1-2|-
TGTGCCAGCAGCTTGGGGCAGTACATCGGCTACACCTTC
CASSLGQYIGYTF
>TRBV9|TRBD1|17|TRBJ1-6|-
TGTGCCAGCAGCCAATTCGCCGGGACAGGGCCTAATTCACCCCTCCACTTT
CASSQFAGTGPNSPLHF
>TRBV6-6|TRBD1|13|TRBJ1-4|-
TGTGCCAGCAGCGCCGACAGGGACCGAAAACTGTTTTTT
CASSADRDRKLFF
>TRBV7-6|-|16|TRBJ2-1|once
TGTGCCAGCACCTATTTAAGGGGCTTGTCCTACAATGAGCAGTTCTTC
CASTYLRGLSYNEQFF
>TRBV29-1|-|15|TRBJ2-3|once
TGCAGCGTTGAAGGGGGCAGGGGCCGCACAGATACGCAGTATTTT
CSVEGGRGRTDTQYF
>TRBV11-3|-|16|TRBJ2-1|-
TGTGCCAGCAGCGCCGGCCGGACTACCATCTACAATGAGCAGTTCTTC
CASSAGRTTIYNEQFF
>TRBV9|TRBD1|14|TRBJ1-3|-
TGTGCCAGCAGCCCGGGACAGTCTGGAAACACCATATATTTT
CASSPGQSGNTIYF
>TRBV15|TRBD1|15|TRBJ1-1|-
TGTGCCACCAGCAGTACAGGGGACTTGAACACTGAAGCTTTCTTT
CATSSTGDLNTEAFF
>TRBV18|-|15|TRBJ2-7|once
TGTGCCAGCTCACCACCGACAGGCTGGTCCTACGAGCAGTACTTC
CASSPPTGWSYEQYF
>TRBV18|-|13|TRBJ1-5|-
TGTGCCAGCTCACTCCGGACGAGGGAGCCCCAGCATTTT
CASSLRTREPQHF
>TRBV7-9|-|13|TRBJ1-1|-
TGTGCCAGCAGCTGGACAGAGAACACTGAAGCTTTCTTT
CASSWTENTEAFF
>TRBV15|TRBD1|15|TRBJ1-3|few
TGTGCCACCAGCCGGGGACAGGGAAACGGAAACACCATATATTTT
CATSRGQGNGNTIYF
>TRBV3-1/TRBV3-2|TRBD1|15|TRBJ1-6|-
TGTGCCAGCAGTCCTGGGGACAGGGTTGATTCACCCCTCCACTTT
CASSPGDRVDSPLHF
>TRBV5-6|-|17|TRBJ2-2|medium-sized
TGTGCCAGCAGCTCTAGGCGGAGAGACAGAAACACCGGGGAGCTGTTTTTT
CASSSRRRDRNTGELFF
>TRBV19|TRBD1|13|TRBJ1-5|-
TGTGCCAGTAGTCTTAGACAGGGCCAGCCCCAGCATTTT
CASSLRQGQPQHF
>TRBV7-6|TRBD2|15|TRBJ2-7|-
TGTGCCAGCAGCCCGACTAGCGGGGGCGCCTACGAGCAGTACTTC
CASSPTSGGAYEQYF
>TRBV3-1/TRBV3-2|-|16|TRBJ2-3|-
TGTGCCAGCAGCCCCCCCCCGGGGTGGGGCACAGATACGCAGTATTTT
CASSPPPGWGTDTQYF
>TRBV4-3|-|17|TRBJ1-6|-
TGCGCCAGCAGCCAAGCCGGGGGTTCGGGAGTTAATTCACCCCTCCACTTT
CASSQAGGSGVNSPLHF
>TRBV14|-|16|TRBJ1-4|once
TGTGCCAGCAGCCAAGAGCGGCAACCTTATAATGAAAAACTGTTTTTT
CASSQERQPYNEKLFF
>TRBV18|TRBD1|15|TRBJ1-2|few
TGTGCCAGCTCACCGGGGCGGACAGGGGTAGATGGCTACACCTTC
CASSPGRTGVDGYTF
>TRBV18|-|13|TRBJ2-5|-
TGTGCCAGCTCACATCGACAGGAAGAGACCCAGTACTTC
CASSHRQEETQYF
>TRBV9|-|15|TRBJ2-3|-
TGTGCCAGCAGCGTACGGCGGGCCGGCGGGGATACGCAGTATTTT
CASSVRRAGGDTQYF
>TRBV21-1|-|15|TRBJ1-3|-
TGTGCCAGCCGCGGGACTCCGTACTCTGGAAACACCATATATTTT
CASRGTPYSGNTIYF
>TRBV13|-|15|TRBJ2-2|-
TGTGCCAGCAGCTTAGGGGGCTTTGGCACCGGGGAGCTGTTTTTT
CASSLGGFGTGELFF
>TRBV15|-|13|TRBJ1-2|-
TGTGCCACCAGCAGCGGACAGAACTATGGCTACACCTTC
CATSSGQNYGYTF
>TRBV2|-|12|TRBJ1-1|-
TGTGCCACCAGGCACATGAACACTGAAGCTTTCTTT
CATRHMNTEAFF
>TRBV4-2|-|14|TRBJ2-1|-
TGTGCCAGCAGCCAAGGGGATTCCGCGGGGGAGCAGTTCTTC
CASSQGDSAGEQFF
>TRBV6-5|TRBD1|14|TRBJ1-5|few
TGTGCCAGCAGCCTGGACAGGGGCCATCAGCCCCAGCATTTT
CASSLDRGHQPQHF
>TRBV5-1|-|13|TRBJ1-2|-
TGCGCCAGCAGCGTCTCAGGGGAATATGGCTACACCTTC
CASSVSGEYGYTF
>TRBV6-2/TRBV6-3|-|12|TRBJ2-3|-
TGTGCCAGCAGCCCGATAATGGCCTCGCAGTATTTT
CASSPIMASQYF
>TRBV3-1/TRBV3-2|TRBD2|18|TRBJ2-7|-
TGTGCCAGCAGCCAAGCCGGGATTTCACTAGCGGGGTGCTACGAGCAGTACTTC
CASSQAGISLAGCYEQYF
>TRBV9|TRBD1|17|TRBJ1-2|-
TGTGCCAGCAGCGTGGGAGCGGGACAGGGGGCTTTGTTTGGCTACACCTTC
CASSVGAGQGALFGYTF
>TRBV5-1|-|16|TRBJ2-3|-
TGCGCCAGCAGCTTGGAGGGCAGGGGATTGACAGATACGCAGTATTTT
CASSLEGRGLTDTQYF
>TRBV6-5|-|15|TRBJ2-1|-
TGTGCCAGCAGCCTGACTTACTTACCCTACAATGAGCAGTTCTTC
CASSLTYLPYNEQFF
>TRBV7-8|TRBD2|18|TRBJ2-7|few
TGTGCCAGCAGCGACCGGACTAGGGTTCTTATGAGCTCCTACGAGCAGTACTTC
CASSDRTRVLMSSYEQYF
>TRBV5-6|TRBD2|15|TRBJ2-5|-
TGTGCCAGCAGCTTGTTGCTAGCGGGGGGAGAGACCCAGTACTTC
CASSLLLAGGETQYF
>TRBV24-1|-|13|TRBJ2-7|-
TGTGCCACCAGTGATGGAGGAGGGTACGAGCAGTACTTC
CATSDGGGYEQYF
>TRBV3-1/TRBV3-2|-|13|TRBJ2-3|-
TGTGCCATCCGGGCGAGGGGCACAGATACGCAGTATTTT
CAIRARGTDTQYF
>TRBV19|-|14|TRBJ1-5|-
TGTGCCAGTAGTGGGCAGGCTAGCAATCAGCCCCAGCATTTT
CASSGQASNQPQHF
>TRBV10-3|-|15|TRBJ1-2|-
TGTGCCATCAGTGACCCCCAGGGACTTTGGTATGGCTACACCTTC
CAISDPQGLWYGYTF
>TRBV5-5|-|17|TRBJ2-2|-
TGTGCCAGCAGCCATGACCCTGGCAGGGCGAAGACCGGGGAGCTGTTTTTT
CASSHDPGRAKTGELFF
>TRBV10-1|TRBD2|14|TRBJ2-5|-
TGCGCCAGCAGTGTTGGGACTAGCGACGAGACCCAGTACTTC
CASSVGTSDETQYF
>TRBV18|-|17|TRBJ1-3|-
TGTGCCAGCTCACCGTCGACAGGCAAATCCTCTGGAAACACCATATATTTT
CASSPSTGKSSGNTIYF
>TRBV10-1|TRBD2|16|TRBJ2-5|-
TGCGCCAGCAGTGATGGTCTAGCGGGGCGTGGAGAGACCCAGTACTTC
CASSDGLAGRGETQYF
>TRBV10-1|-|13|TRBJ1-1|-
TGCGCCAGCAGTGAGACCTTTCTATCTGAAGCTTTCTTT
CASSETFLSEAFF
>TRBV25-1|TRBD1|13|TRBJ1-1|-
TGTGCCAGCAGACGGGGCGGGACAGTTGAAGCTTTCTTT
CASRRGGTVEAFF
>TRBV9|-|13|TRBJ1-1|-
TGTGCCAGCAGCGTAGCAGTGAACACTGAAGCTTTCTTT
CASSVAVNTEAFF
>TRBV5-1|TRBD1|16|TRBJ1-1|-
TGCGCCAGCAGCTTGCTACAGGGGGAGGGGAACACTGAAGCTTTCTTT
CASSLLQGEGNTEAFF
>TRBV2|-|15|TRBJ2-2|-
TGTGCCAGCAGTGAATGGGCCGATGGGACCGGGGAGCTGTTTTTT
CASSEWADGTGELFF
>TRBV3-1/TRBV3-2|-|15|TRBJ2-5|-
TGTGCCAGCAGCCCTAGACAGGAAGCACAAGAGACCCAGTACTTC
CASSPRQEAQETQYF
>TRBV6-5|-|15|TRBJ1-1|-
TGTGCCAGCAGTTACTCGAGGCTCCTGTCGACTGAAGCTTTCTTT
CASSYSRLLSTEAFF
>TRBV11-1|TRBD2|16|TRBJ2-2|once
TGTGCCAGCAGCTTACAAGCGGGGGTAAACACCGGGGAGCTGTTTTTT
CASSLQAGVNTGELFF
>TRBV2|-|13|TRBJ1-5|few
TGTGCCAGCAGTGAAGGAGGATACCAGCCCCAGCATTTT
CASSEGGYQPQHF